The T cell receptor (beta chain) under discussion was sequenced for a study of T cell responses to AZD1222 COVID-19 vaccine. The table came from immunoSEQ multiplex PCR; TCRdb's copy has only in-frame clones and leaves some out. The top ten hold roughly an eighth of the sample, which has 55,000 to 75,000 clones, around 83% seen once. This CDR3 region has 13 residues. Germline V gene data show CDR1 as GTSNPN and CDR2 as SVGIG (reference sequence). Trimming took 2 bases from V and 4 from J, leaving 9 bases between them. The chain carries TRBV30 and TRBJ1-5; D is unclear. Sample: peripheral blood, taken on day 0 of AZD1222 vaccination. This TCR was sampled from an adult in good health. The CDR3 sequence: CAWSYASNQPQHF. The CDR3 DNA reads as TGTGCCTGGAGTTATGCGAGTAATCAGCCCCAGCATTTT.